This entry concerns a single TCR beta chain. This entry comes from a study of blood T cell repertoires in COVID-19. Per the original data handling: From reference gene primer amplification, estimates of nucleated cell counts were derived. Libraries were prepared by immunoSEQ multiplex PCR; TCRdb keeps only in-frame clonotypes and omits some of them. The DNA was the basis for D and trimming; V, J and clone size are from that table. The sample includes 100,000 to 150,000 clones, less than 90% of them seen just once. V was clipped by 7 bases and J by 7 bases, with 20 bases between them. The CDR3 is made up of 16 amino acids. Germline values: CDR1 MDHEN, CDR2 SYDVKM.

The receptor was isolated from a woman between 50 and 59 years old who had recovered from COVID-19. Sequences were obtained from PBMCs or T cells enriched from blood (not recorded which). The V gene is TRBV28, the J gene TRBJ1-6, with D maybe TRBD1 (6 bases). As DNA, the CDR3 is TGTGCCAGCACAACGACAGGCGAAGGGGTCAATTCACCCCTCCACTTT. Protein: CASTTTGEGVNSPLHF.